This T cell receptor (beta chain) was sequenced in a study of OX40 agonist ivuxolimab in advanced cancers. About the investigation overall: Ivuxolimab was an agonistic, fully human IgG2 monoclonal antibody directed against OX40 (CD134), a costimulatory receptor. The paper describes the monotherapy dose-escalation part (N of about 55 patients) of the phase I trial of ivuxolimab. Of the roughly 54 patients in dose escalation, some 20 had hepatocellular carcinoma, about 15 had melanoma, 9 had renal cell carcinoma and 9 had head and neck cancer. Partial responses occurred in three dose-escalation patients: two with cutaneous melanoma and one with hepatocellular carcinoma. A male proportion of almost 85% and a mean age of 60 years, ranging from roughly 23 to 85, were recorded for the dose-escalation cohort. Peripheral TCRbeta sequencing was intended to test whether TCR sequence diversity was altered and clonal T-cell expansion was caused by ivuxolimab. Prior anti-PD-1, anti-PD-L1 or anti-CTLA-4 therapy was permitted, and checkpoint inhibitors had been received by around 39% of dose-escalation patients. Intravenous ivuxolimab was administered to patients every 2 weeks at six dose levels: 0.01, 0.1, 0.3, 1.5, 3 and 10 mg/kg. Overall study outcomes, separate from this receptor: Clonal expansion of both CD4+ and CD8+ blood T cells was observed from baseline to week 6 at doses 0.1 to 3.0 mg/kg. After ivuxolimab, more expanded clones were found on average in CD8+ T cells than in CD4+ T cells. The antigen specificity of the clonally expanded peripheral T cells was not determined. In the 0.1-3.0 mg/kg groups, partial responders were among the patients with the lowest normalized peripheral clonal expansion, particularly in CD8+ T cells. Low levels of normalized T-cell clonal expansion were also shown by some nonresponding patients.

Genomic DNA was extracted from sorted cells for sequencing of the TCRbeta CDR3 region. The immunoSEQ Assay was used to sequence the TCRbeta CDR3 regions. TCRdb obtained this table from immuneACCESS and retained in-frame rearrangements with V and J assigned. These tables miss some clones; where compared with another copy, unresolved V genes account for less than half of the shortfall, and the remainder is unexplained. The sample table records fewer than 70,000 clones; more than 75% of these occur just once. The ten top clones hold approximately 2.1% of the sample. Patients with a history of autoimmune disease or receiving systemic immunosuppression were excluded from the trial. Peripheral blood for TCR sequencing was collected from all dose cohorts at baseline, on cycle 4 day 1, and on cycle 7 day 1. Samples were obtained from an open-label, multicenter, first-in-human phase I dose-escalation trial of ivuxolimab. Adults with locally advanced or metastatic melanoma, renal cell, hepatocellular, or head and neck squamous cell carcinoma were enrolled in the trial. Before TCR sequencing, CD4+ T cells and CD8+ T cells were sorted from peripheral blood as separate populations.

Points on this clone: It has no known antigen specificity. The input lacks base qualities; no much larger clone sits a single base away.

V is clipped by 4 bases and J by 7 bases, and the sequence between their germline boundaries is 16 bases long. From the cysteine through the phenylalanine, the CDR3 covers 14 amino acids. Only the CDR3 DNA is retained, 42 bases long and in frame from the first base. The germline V gene specifies SGHDN as CDR1 and FVKESK as CDR2. The sequence came from an adult with an advanced solid tumor such as melanoma, head and neck, liver or kidney cancer. This specimen was CD4+ or CD8+ T cells sorted from blood, taken in a trial of the OX40 agonist ivuxolimab. The chain couples TRBV14 to TRBJ1-2, with no confidently assigned D gene. The CDR3 reads as follows: CASSRATIWGGYTF. In nucleotides, the sequence is TGTGCCAGCAGCCGAGCAACGATATGGGGTGGCTACACCTTC.